The next 20 T cell receptor beta chains were all read from a single sample in a study of blood T cell repertoires in COVID-19. Clones were read by immunoSEQ multiplex PCR, and TCRdb kept only the in-frame ones, dropping some. The sample holds roughly 150,000 clones, more than 75% seen once. Sequences were obtained from peripheral blood. Receptors originate from a man over 45 who had recovered from COVID-19.

V gene TRBV18 combines with J gene TRBJ2-1; 13 bases are shared with TRBD2. CDR1 and CDR2 from the germline V gene are KGHSH and LQKENI. Trimming at V came to 1 base and at J to 2 bases, leaving 5 bases not matched to a gene. The CDR3 runs 18 residues. The CDR3: CASSPLPTSGRTYNEQFF. CDR3 coding DNA: TGTGCCAGCTCACCACTACCGACTAGCGGGAGGACCTACAATGAGCAGTTCTTC.

The rearrangement uses TRBV18 and TRBJ2-3; D is perhaps TRBD2 (6 bases). The germline V gene has CDR1 KGHSH and CDR2 LQKENI. This CDR3 comprises 13 residues. The V end lost 9 bases, the J end lost 5 bases, and 15 bases lay between the germline ends. The CDR3 DNA reads TGTGCCAGTCGGGAGAATCTTATAGATACGCAGTATTTT. This encodes CASRENLIDTQYF.

The J gene is TRBJ2-3, the V gene TRBV27; no firm D call. Trimming left V 5 bases short and J 0 bases short, with 9 bases between. The CDR3 contains 14 residues. CDR1 and CDR2 (germline): MNHEY, SMNVEV (reference sequence). This chain's CDR3 is CASSRPTSTDTQYF. In DNA form, the CDR3 reads TGTGCCAGCAGTCGCCCGACTAGCACAGATACGCAGTATTTT.

V is TRBV19 and J is TRBJ1-1, with 11 bases that match TRBD1. This CDR3 is 13 amino acids long. The V segment lost 4 bases and the J segment 12 bases; nucleotides outside the gene matches: 7. Germline assignment: CDR1 LNHDA and CDR2 SQIVND (reference sequence). The CDR3 sequence is CASSTRTGGRSFF. CDR3 DNA sequence: TGTGCCAGTAGTACCAGGACAGGGGGCAGATCTTTCTTT.

The V gene is TRBV28, the J gene TRBJ1-2; D remains unclear. The CDR3 is 15 amino acids. Germline values: CDR1 MDHEN, CDR2 SYDVKM. Trimming removed 2 bases at V and 0 bases at J, with 10 bases between. CDR3 protein: CASSLAQVANYGYTF. CDR3 sequence (DNA): TGTGCCAGCAGTTTAGCCCAGGTCGCTAACTATGGCTACACCTTC.

The rearrangement uses TRBV19 and TRBJ1-1; D perhaps matches TRBD1 (6 bases). Germline V CDR1 and CDR2: LNHDA, SQIVND (reference sequence). With 5 bases removed from V and 0 bases from J, the gap between germline ends came to 19 bases. The CDR3 extends over 17 amino acids. CDR3 region: CASSPSDGQIMNTEAFF. The CDR3 bases are TGTGCCAGTAGTCCTTCCGATGGACAGATCATGAACACTGAAGCTTTCTTT.

The chain couples TRBV4-3 to TRBJ1-2; no firm D call. CDR1 and CDR2 from the germline V gene are LGHNA and YSLEER. The CDR3 covers 16 residues. The V and J ends lost 0 bases and 5 bases respectively, with 16 bases between them. The CDR3 nucleotides are TGCGCCAGCAGCCAAGATCGTCGCCTGCGGCTTTATGGCTACACCTTC. This gives the protein CASSQDRRLRLYGYTF.

This chain links TRBV7-3 with TRBJ2-1; 8 nucleotides line up with TRBD1. Trimming cost V 5 bases and J 6 bases; bases outside gene matches: 9. This CDR3 is built from 15 residues. CDR1 is SGHTA and CDR2 is FQGTGA in the germline V gene. The CDR3 here is CASSAQGAIPNEQFF. Here the CDR3 DNA reads TGTGCCAGCAGCGCTCAGGGGGCGATCCCCAATGAGCAGTTCTTC.

CDR3 coding DNA: TGTGCCAGCAGACCCCCGGGACAGGGGCGAACAGATACGCAGTATTTT. It encodes CASRPPGQGRTDTQYF. The V gene is TRBV7-2, the J gene TRBJ2-3, with TRBD1 matching 10 bases. Germline-derived CDR1 and CDR2 are SGHTA and FQGNSA. V lost 6 bases and J lost 3; bases outside the gene matches: 9. The CDR3 sequence is 16 residues long.

J is TRBJ1-1 and V is TRBV27, with D perhaps matching TRBD1 (5 bases). The CDR3 has 16 residues. V lost 8 bases and J lost 2, with 21 bases in between. Germline CDR1 reads MNHEY; CDR2 reads SMNVEV (reference sequence). CDR3 protein: CASQAGHLLKNTEAFF. The CDR3, as DNA: TGTGCCAGCCAAGCAGGACACCTTCTTAAAAACACTGAAGCTTTCTTT.

The rearrangement links TRBV7-9 to TRBJ2-3; D is perhaps TRBD2 (6 bases). The V end was cut by 3 bases, the J end by 4 bases, with 8 bases between. The CDR3 loop spans 13 amino acids. Germline CDR1 reads SEHNR; CDR2 reads FQNEAQ (reference sequence). Written as DNA, the CDR3 is TGTGCCAGCAGCTTTGGAGGGTCAGATACGCAGTATTTT. This translates into CASSFGGSDTQYF.

The chain combines TRBV5-8 with TRBJ2-7, with TRBD2 matching over 11 bases. CDR1 and CDR2 (germline): SGHTS, YDEGEE. The junction had 5 bases not matched to a gene; V was cut back by 3 bases and J by 0 bases. The CDR3 totals 16 residues. In DNA form, the CDR3 reads TGTGCCAGCAGCTCTGGACTAGCGGGTTACTCCTACGAGCAGTACTTC. Translation: CASSSGLAGYSYEQYF.

V and J are TRBV28 and TRBJ1-4, with 12 nucleotides matching TRBD1. The V and J ends lost 8 bases and 8 bases, in that order; junction bases with no gene match: 9. The CDR3 runs 15 residues. Germline V gene sequence: CDR1 MDHEN, CDR2 SYDVKM. The CDR3 bases are TGTGCCAGCGTCCCTCCCGGGACAGGGGGCGAAAAACTGTTTTTT. This translates into CASVPPGTGGEKLFF.

This sequence joins TRBV11-2 and TRBJ2-7; 8 bases are shared with TRBD2. The CDR3 covers 14 residues. Germline V gene lookup returns CDR1 SGHAT and CDR2 FQNNGV. Trimming removed 4 bases from V and 5 bases from J; junction bases left unmatched: 7. CDR3 nucleotides: TGTGCCAGCAGCTCGGGGACTAGTAACGACGAGCAGTACTTC. Encoded protein: CASSSGTSNDEQYF.

The J gene is TRBJ2-2, the V gene TRBV19; TRBD1 aligns across 7 bases. The CDR3 has 16 amino acids. V shed 3 bases and J 0 bases; nucleotides not matched to a gene: 4. CDR1 is LNHDA, CDR2 SQIVND, per germline (reference sequence). The CDR3 bases are TGTGCCAGTAGTATGACTGGGACAGCGAACACCGGGGAGCTGTTTTTT. It yields the protein CASSMTGTANTGELFF.

This clone was seen once. This chain joins TRBV15 and TRBJ2-2, with D maybe TRBD2 (6 bases). The CDR3 covers 15 residues. V lost 5 bases to trimming and J lost 4 bases, with 14 bases between them. Looked up from germline, CDR1 is LNHNV and CDR2 is YYDKDF (reference sequence). The CDR3 region is CATSGLLGGTGELFF. The CDR3 DNA reads as TGTGCCACCAGCGGGCTCCTCGGGGGCACCGGGGAGCTGTTTTTT.

This clone was found once. This sequence joins TRBV25-1 and TRBJ2-7; 7 bases are shared with TRBD2. Germline CDR1 MGHDK, CDR2 SYGVNS. The CDR3 sequence is 15 residues long. V dropped 2 bases and J dropped 5; count of bases not matched to a gene: 9. The CDR3 sequence: CASSETAGVNHEQYF. CDR3 bases: TGTGCCAGCAGTGAAACGGCGGGAGTTAACCACGAGCAGTACTTC.

The chain is built from TRBV9 and TRBJ2-7; 12 nucleotides align to TRBD2. In germline, CDR1 is SGDLS, CDR2 YYNGEE. V lost 1 base and J lost 5; bases outside the gene matches: 4. This CDR3 is 15 amino acids long. CDR3 sequence reads: CASSVTSGGINEQYF. For the CDR3, the DNA is TGTGCCAGCAGCGTAACTAGCGGGGGGATCAACGAGCAGTACTTC.

This clone is a singleton in its sample. The chain links TRBV6-6 to TRBJ2-7; TRBD2 matches 11 bases. The CDR3 is made up of 14 amino acids. After removal of 2 bases from V and 4 bases from J, the junction contained 1 base not matched to a gene. Germline values: CDR1 MNHNY, CDR2 SVGAGI (reference sequence). Here the CDR3 reads CASSYGTSGYEQYF. CDR3 in DNA: TGTGCCAGCAGTTACGGGACTAGCGGTTACGAGCAGTACTTC.

The CDR3 bases are TGTGCCAGCAGCTTGGACAGTTCAGGCTCCTACGAGCAGTACTTC. Translation gives CASSLDSSGSYEQYF. The chain combines TRBV11-2 with TRBJ2-7; D is possibly TRBD1 (6 bases). Trimming stripped 3 bases from V and 0 bases from J, with 12 bases between. Germline V CDR1 and CDR2: SGHAT, FQNNGV. The CDR3 loop spans 15 amino acids.